A single sample gave rise to the 27 T cell receptor beta chains below, sequenced in a study of T cells in Graves' hyperthyroidism and ophthalmopathy. It was RNA transcripts that yielded the amplified TCR beta CDR3 regions. First-round RT-PCR of the TCR CDR3 relied on the HTBI primer set. In TCRdb, the multiplex PCR reads were re-called with MiXCR into one record per CDR3 protein. Seen here are fewer than 500,000 distinct CDR3 sequences, 14% to 15% observed once, and the top ten hold about 13%. The sample taken for sequencing was blood. These TCRs come from a man younger than 35 with Graves' ophthalmopathy.

This clonotype was observed many times. The J gene is TRBJ1-1, the V gene TRBV5-1, with 11 bases lining up with TRBD1. V gave up 4 bases and J gave up 4 bases; unmatched junction bases: 3. Germline V gene lookup returns CDR1 SGHRS and CDR2 YFSETQ. The CDR3 consists of 14 residues. CDR3 loop: CASSPGQGVTEAFF. The CDR3 DNA reads TGCGCCAGCAGCCCGGGACAGGGGGTCACTGAAGCTTTCTTT.

This clonotype has a count of ten or more. In DNA form, the CDR3 reads TGCGCCAGCAGCTTGGGACAGGGAGGAGGAGATACGCAGTATTTT. Amino acids: CASSLGQGGGDTQYF. This chain links TRBV5-1 with TRBJ2-3; tentatively, D is TRBD1 (7 bases). The V and J ends lost 0 bases and 5 bases respectively, with 13 bases between them. Germline V CDR1 and CDR2: SGHRS, YFSETQ. This CDR3 has 15 amino acids.

This clonotype was recorded at least ten times. The V and J genes are TRBV2 and TRBJ2-1; D is unclear. Looked up from germline, CDR1 is SNHLY and CDR2 is FYNNEI. The CDR3 runs to 12 residues. Trimming took 6 bases from V and 7 from J, leaving 10 bases between them. CDR3 DNA: TGTGCCAGCAGCCTTGGACCGAATGAGCAGTTCTTC. Translation: CASSLGPNEQFF.

As to this clonotype: A much more abundant neighbour one base away suggests this may be a read error. This chain connects TRBV27 to TRBJ2-7; D ambiguous. V was clipped by 10 bases and J by 3 bases, with 22 bases between them. The CDR3 spans 15 residues. Germline lookup yields CDR1 MNHEY and CDR2 SMNVEV (reference sequence). The CDR3 loop reads CATPSQPSILYEQYF. The CDR3 DNA reads TGTGCCACTCCCTCCCAACCATCCATCCTCTACGAGCAGTACTTC.

The table lists this clonotype with many counts. This chain uses TRBV28 with TRBJ2-1, with a tentative D call TRBD1 (5 bases). The CDR3 sequence is 15 residues long. Trimming took off 3 bases at V and 9 bases at J, with 18 bases between the two ends. The germline V gene has CDR1 MDHEN and CDR2 SYDVKM. CDR3 sequence: CASSFWSRGGLEQFF. In DNA, the CDR3 is TGTGCCAGCAGTTTTTGGTCAAGGGGTGGGCTTGAGCAGTTCTTC.

The gene calls are TRBV12-3 or TRBV12-4 and TRBJ2-2; TRBD2 matches 7 bases. J gave up 1 base and V 5 bases, and 13 bases lay outside the gene matches. This CDR3 region has 18 residues. CDR3 nucleotide sequence: TGTGCCAGCAGTGAGAGCAATCTAGCGGAGCTGAACACCGGGGAGCTGTTTTTT. Amino acid sequence: CASSESNLAELNTGELFF.

This clonotype was seen only a few times. The rearrangement joins TRBV19 to TRBJ1-2; D not certain. V was clipped by 7 bases and J by 3 bases, with 9 bases between them. The length of the CDR3 is 12 residues. Looked up from germline, CDR1 is LNHDA and CDR2 is SQIVND (reference sequence). In DNA, the CDR3 is TGTGCCAGTACGGAGGGCTACTATGGCTACACCTTC. Amino acid sequence: CASTEGYYGYTF.

CDR3: CSARELGGTNEKLFF. The CDR3 region has the DNA TGCAGTGCTAGAGAGTTGGGGGGAACTAATGAAAAACTGTTTTTT. The rearrangement links TRBV20-1 to TRBJ1-4; TRBD1 is a possible D gene (5 bases). Germline V gives CDR1 DFQATT, CDR2 SNEGSKA (reference sequence). V was shortened by 0 bases and J by 1 base, with 9 bases between the two germline ends. The CDR3 has 15 amino acids.

This clonotype was counted ten times or more. J is TRBJ1-1 and V is TRBV10-3; TRBD1 might be the D (5 bases). The CDR3 length is 15 residues. CDR1 is ENHRY, CDR2 SYGVKD, per germline. V dropped 7 bases and J dropped 0 bases, with 15 bases sitting between them. The DNA of the CDR3 is TGTGCCATCAAGGTAAACCCGGGGGTGAACACTGAAGCTTTCTTT. Translated: CAIKVNPGVNTEAFF.

This clonotype was detected ten times or more. This chain uses TRBV12-3 or TRBV12-4 with TRBJ2-1; 14 bases fit TRBD2. The junction had 6 bases not matched to a gene; V was cut back by 4 bases and J by 7 bases. The CDR3 runs 16 residues. In DNA, the CDR3 is TGTGCCAGCAGTTCGGGACTAGCGGGGGCCCTAAATGAGCAGTTCTTC. Its protein is CASSSGLAGALNEQFF.

This clonotype was seen many times. The chain is built from TRBV20-1 and TRBJ1-5, with TRBD1 matching over 8 bases. The CDR3 spans 15 residues. Trimming cost V 2 bases and J 2 bases; bases outside gene matches: 5. Germline values: CDR1 DFQATT, CDR2 SNEGSKA (reference sequence). This CDR3 reads CSARSDRGRNQPQHF. DNA of the CDR3: TGCAGTGCTAGAAGTGACAGGGGTCGCAATCAGCCCCAGCATTTT.

The rearrangement links TRBV3-1 to TRBJ2-1, with 9 bases that match TRBD1. Germline V lookup: CDR1 LGHDT, CDR2 YNNKEL (reference sequence). CDR3 length: 17 amino acids. Trimming at V came to 3 bases and at J to 0 bases, leaving 6 bases not matched to a gene. CDR3 nucleotides: TGTGCCAGCAGCCAGGCCGGGACAGGGAGCTCCTACAATGAGCAGTTCTTC. This codes for CASSQAGTGSSYNEQFF.

CDR3 DNA sequence: TGTGCCAGTAGAGTCCCGGGACAGGGGGCTGAGGGCTTCAATGAGCAGTTCTTC. Amino acids: CASRVPGQGAEGFNEQFF. This chain uses TRBV19 with TRBJ2-1; 12 bases fit TRBD1. The CDR3 consists of 18 residues. After removal of 6 bases from V and 6 bases from J, the junction contained 15 bases not matched to a gene. From germline, CDR1 is LNHDA and CDR2 SQIVND (reference sequence).

This clonotype came up many times. The chain has TRBV27 and TRBJ1-2, with D hard to call. Germline loops: CDR1 MNHEY, CDR2 SMNVEV (reference sequence). Trimming took 5 bases from V and 4 from J, leaving 17 bases between them. The CDR3 sequence is 15 residues long. CDR3: CASSPDYRRGYGYTF. As DNA, the CDR3 is TGTGCCAGCAGTCCAGATTATCGACGGGGCTATGGCTACACCTTC.

This clonotype was seen more than once but under ten times. A much bigger clone sits one base away, suggesting this may be a read error. This chain joins TRBV18 and TRBJ2-5; D is unresolved. CDR3 size: 14 residues. V was cut by 3 bases and J by 2 bases, with 10 bases left in between. CDR1 and CDR2 (germline): KGHSH, LQKENI. The CDR3 sequence is CASSPLSFQETQYF. The CDR3 DNA follows: TGTGCCAGCTCACCCCTATCCTTTCAAGAGACCCAGTACTTC.

This clonotype appeared many times. V usage is TRBV9 and J usage is TRBJ2-1; 10 bases agree with TRBD2. With 4 bases clipped from V and 6 bases from J, the junction kept 7 bases outside the gene matches. Germline V gene data show CDR1 as SGDLS and CDR2 as YYNGEE. The CDR3 contains 15 residues. This CDR3 reads CASSLQREGLNEQFF. CDR3 DNA sequence: TGTGCCAGCAGCCTCCAGCGGGAGGGCCTCAATGAGCAGTTCTTC.

The table lists this clonotype with many counts. V usage is TRBV9 and J usage is TRBJ1-4; D gene unclear. In germline, CDR1 is SGDLS, CDR2 YYNGEE. This CDR3 has 13 residues. The ends were cut back, 3 bases at V and 7 bases at J, with 10 bases in the middle. Written as DNA, the CDR3 is TGTGCCAGCAGCGGGTACTTTGGTGAAAAACTGTTTTTT. Amino acid sequence: CASSGYFGEKLFF.

In this sample, this clonotype turned up many times. This rearrangement joins TRBV4-1 to TRBJ2-7; D is uncertain. The CDR3 extends over 14 amino acids. V lost 0 bases, J lost 5 bases, and 11 bases lay in between. CDR1 is MGHRA, CDR2 YSYEKL, per germline. CDR3 sequence: CASSQDVGFNEQYF. CDR3 sequence (DNA): TGCGCCAGCAGCCAAGACGTAGGGTTTAACGAGCAGTACTTC.

This sequence joins TRBV6-6 and TRBJ1-2; D not resolved. The CDR3 has 10 amino acids. Germline CDR1 MNHNY, CDR2 SVGAGI (reference sequence). V was cut by 7 bases and J by 5 bases, with 5 bases left in between. The CDR3 sequence is CASNPYGYTF. The CDR3 DNA follows: TGTGCCAGCAACCCTTATGGCTACACCTTC.

For this clonotype: This may be a read error: a much more frequent sequence differs by one nucleotide. The chain uses TRBV11-2 and TRBJ1-2; 8 nucleotides agree with TRBD1. Germline V gene data show CDR1 as SGHAT and CDR2 as FQNNGV. CDR3 length equals 16 residues. CDR3 bases: TGTGCCAGCAGCCCCTTGGGGACAGGTATAAACTATGGCTACATCTTC. Its translation: CASSPLGTGINYGYIF. Variable domain in full (rest from reference TRBV11-2 and TRBJ1-2): EAGVAQSPRYKIIEKRQSVAFWCNPISGHATLYWYQQILGQGPKLLIQFQNNGVVDDSQLPKDRFSAERLKGVDSTLKIQPAKLEDSAVYLCASSPLGTGINYGYIFGSGTRLTVV.

The chain has TRBV20-1 and TRBJ2-5, with 11 bases matching TRBD2. The CDR3 sequence is 15 residues long. V was pared by 1 base and J by 2 bases, with 3 bases of the junction left unmatched. CDR1 and CDR2 (germline): DFQATT, SNEGSKA (reference sequence). The CDR3 is CSARVAGGGQETQYF. The DNA of the CDR3 is TGCAGTGCTAGAGTAGCGGGAGGGGGGCAAGAGACCCAGTACTTC.

This clonotype was observed a single time. With a much larger clone just one base away, this may be a read error. V and J are TRBV4-1 and TRBJ1-1, with 7 nucleotides matching TRBD1. Germline loops: CDR1 MGHRA, CDR2 YSYEKL. The CDR3 runs to 14 residues. Here the CDR3 reads CASSYREGGTGAFF. In DNA, the CDR3 is TGCGCCAGCAGCTACAGGGAAGGGGGCACTGGAGCTTTCTTT.

This clonotype was observed a single time. This rearrangement joins TRBV9 to TRBJ2-1, with 9 nucleotides matching TRBD2. The germline gives CDR1 SGDLS, CDR2 YYNGEE. The trim removed 5 bases at V and 3 bases at J, leaving 6 bases unmatched. The CDR3 has 15 residues. In DNA, the CDR3 is TGTGCCAGCAGTGCCAATAGCGGGGGCTACAATGAGCAGTTCTTC. Its translation is CASSANSGGYNEQFF.

This clonotype was observed many times. V usage is TRBV12-3 or TRBV12-4 and J usage is TRBJ2-4; a possible D gene is TRBD2 (7 bases). Trimming left V 3 bases short and J 0 bases short, with 24 bases between. CDR3 size: 20 residues. CDR3 protein: CASSLGEGHGIPLAKNIQYF. CDR3 DNA sequence: TGTGCCAGCAGTTTGGGGGAGGGACACGGCATCCCTCTAGCCAAAAACATTCAGTACTTC.

The genes are TRBV7-9 and TRBJ1-1, with unresolved D. Trimming removed 2 bases from V and 1 base from J, with 14 bases in between. Looked up from germline, CDR1 is SEHNR and CDR2 is FQNEAQ (reference sequence). CDR3 size: 16 residues. CDR3 in DNA: TGTGCCAGCAGCTTAATAAGACCGAAAGGGAACACTGAAGCTTTCTTT. This encodes CASSLIRPKGNTEAFF.

This clonotype occurred many times. This chain joins TRBV27 and TRBJ2-7; maybe TRBD2 (6 bases). The V gene's germline CDR1 is MNHEY and CDR2 SMNVEV (reference sequence). Trimming removed 7 bases from V and 1 base from J, with 11 bases in between. There are 13 residues in the CDR3. CDR3 residues: CASMSGGSYEQYF. DNA for the CDR3: TGTGCCAGCATGAGTGGGGGGTCCTACGAGCAGTACTTC.

This clonotype was seen at least ten times. This chain connects TRBV6-1 to TRBJ2-3; D is undetermined. The ends were cut back, 1 base at V and 1 base at J, with 6 bases in the middle. The CDR3 consists of 14 residues. Germline CDR1 reads MNHNS; CDR2 reads SASEGT. CDR3 bases: TGTGCCAGCAGTGAAGGGTGGGGCACAGATACGCAGTATTTT. It yields the protein CASSEGWGTDTQYF.